Included here is one T cell receptor beta chain sequence, with context. Antigen: not known. The record originates from a study of shared clonotypes between healthy human individuals. The study, taken as a whole, reports: Sampling involved blood alone; tissue repertoires likely differ. It was the few donors that limited the genetic and exposure-history diversity represented.

Repertoires were generated with immunoSEQ multiplex PCR, while TCRdb's copy carries only in-frame clones and drops some. The repertoire consists of over a million clones, with more than 60% occurring once and the leading ten covering over 1.3%. The sample comprised memory CD4+ T cells sorted from blood. Noted subset: CD45RA-negative fraction. This sequence originates from a man aged 18 to 35 in good health.

The CDR3: CASSLPHQPQHF. The CDR3 nucleotides read TGTGCCAGCAGTTTACCGCATCAGCCCCAGCATTTT. This chain uses TRBV28 with TRBJ1-5; D is ambiguous. From germline, CDR1 is MDHEN and CDR2 SYDVKM. This CDR3 is built from 12 residues. The ends were cut back, 2 bases at V and 5 bases at J, with 4 bases in the middle.